A single sample gave rise to the 30 T cell receptor beta chains below, sequenced in a study of cytomegalovirus exposure and HLA in healthy donors. The PCR made use of 60 Vbeta and 13 Jbeta primers. The assay was immunoSEQ multiplex PCR, and TCRdb's table has in-frame clones only and misses some. The repertoire holds about 140,000 clones, with about four fifths as singletons. The sequenced sample was PBMCs. The receptors stem from a woman aged 40 to 50 in good health and CMV-seronegative.

The chain uses TRBV7-2 and TRBJ1-2; 8 nucleotides agree with TRBD1. The CDR3 runs to 14 residues. Germline CDR1 is SGHTA and CDR2 is FQGNSA. J lost 8 bases, V lost 0 bases, and 5 bases had no gene match. CDR3 sequence: CASSLATGVRGYTF. CDR3 bases: TGTGCCAGCAGCTTAGCGACAGGGGTTCGGGGCTACACCTTC. The full variable domain, its missing parts supplied by reference TRBV7-2 and TRBJ1-2, is GAGVSQSPSNKVTEKGKDVELRCDPISGHTALYWYRQSLGQGLEFLIYFQGNSAPDKSGLPSDRFSAERTGGSVSTLTIQRTQQEDSAVYLCASSLATGVRGYTFGSGTRLTVV.

The rearrangement links TRBV6-4 to TRBJ1-5; D call uncertain. CDR3 length equals 13 residues. CDR1 is MRHNA, CDR2 SNTAGT, per germline. Trimming took 3 bases from V and 3 from J, leaving 6 bases between them. CDR3: CASSEAFNQPQHF. CDR3 DNA: TGTGCCAGCAGTGAGGCCTTCAATCAGCCCCAGCATTTT.

V gene TRBV7-9 combines with J gene TRBJ1-4; tentative D call: TRBD1 (6 bases). CDR1 is SEHNR and CDR2 is FQNEAQ in the germline V gene (reference sequence). V was clipped by 5 bases and J by 1 base, with 8 bases between them. The CDR3 has 14 residues. The CDR3 DNA reads as TGTGCCAGCAGCATCAGGGGAACTAATGAAAAACTGTTTTTT. It specifies CASSIRGTNEKLFF.

The CDR3 reads CASSFNPENSYNEQFF. For the CDR3, the DNA is TGTGCCAGCAGTTTTAATCCGGAGAATTCCTACAATGAGCAGTTCTTC. The chain joins TRBV27 to TRBJ2-1; unclear D gene. Trimming took 3 bases from V and 1 from J, leaving 13 bases between them. CDR3 length: 16 amino acids. Germline CDR1 MNHEY, CDR2 SMNVEV (reference sequence).

The chain carries TRBV30 and TRBJ1-4; TRBD1 agrees at 10 bases. Germline V CDR1 and CDR2: GTSNPN, SVGIG (reference sequence). V was pared by 5 bases and J by 0 bases, with 0 bases of the junction left unmatched. The CDR3 sequence is 14 residues long. The CDR3 loop is CAWGQGATNEKLFF. CDR3 DNA: TGTGCCTGGGGACAGGGGGCAACTAATGAAAAACTGTTTTTT.

The chain joins TRBV5-6 to TRBJ1-5; TRBD1 matches at 11 bases. J was trimmed by 4 bases and V by 4 bases; bases with no gene match: 4. Germline CDR1 reads SGHDT; CDR2 reads YYEEEE. CDR3 length equals 15 residues. As DNA, the CDR3 is TGTGCCAGCAGCCTCGGACAGGGGGCTAATCAGCCCCAGCATTTT. As protein: CASSLGQGANQPQHF.

The chain is built from TRBV29-1 and TRBJ2-3, with TRBD2 matching 7 bases. The CDR3 has 13 residues. The J segment lost 2 bases and the V segment lost 8 bases, leaving 7 bases of the junction unmatched. Germline V gives CDR1 SQVTM, CDR2 ANQGSEA. The CDR3 protein is CSTGTTFTDTQYF. In DNA, the CDR3 is TGCAGCACCGGGACTACTTTCACAGATACGCAGTATTTT.

The CDR3 DNA follows: TGTGCCAGCAGCTTAGGGCCAGGGGAGACCCAGTACTTC. Translating gives CASSLGPGETQYF. The V and J genes are TRBV11-3 and TRBJ2-5, with D tentatively TRBD1 (5 bases). CDR1 SGHNT and CDR2 YENEEA come from the germline V gene. Trimming took 1 base from V and 5 from J, leaving 8 bases between them. The CDR3 totals 13 residues.

This chain connects TRBV7-3 to TRBJ1-2; tentatively, D is TRBD1 (5 bases). V lost 5 bases, J lost 5 bases, and 18 bases lay in between. CDR1 and CDR2 from the germline V gene are SGHTA and FQGTGA. The CDR3 sequence is 15 residues long. The CDR3: CASSPVGGSGYGYTF. The CDR3 region has the DNA TGTGCCAGCAGCCCAGTCGGGGGAAGTGGGTATGGCTACACCTTC.

V is TRBV25-1 and J is TRBJ2-3; a possible D gene is TRBD1 (7 bases). The germline CDR1 and CDR2 sequences are MGHDK and SYGVNS. This CDR3 region has 15 residues. V gave up 0 bases and J gave up 3 bases, with 10 bases separating them. CDR3 in amino acids: CASSEYRGATDTQYF. The CDR3, as DNA: TGTGCCAGCAGTGAATACAGGGGGGCGACAGATACGCAGTATTTT.

CDR3 nucleotide sequence: TGTGCCAGTACAGGGTACCGTGGCTACACCTTC. It encodes CASTGYRGYTF. This sequence joins TRBV6-1 and TRBJ1-2, with a weak D call TRBD1 (6 bases). Germline V lookup: CDR1 MNHNS, CDR2 SASEGT. CDR3 length: 11 amino acids. V was cut by 9 bases and J by 7 bases, with 12 bases left in between.

There are a few counts of this clone. The CDR3 protein is CSVELGTPAFF. In DNA, the CDR3 is TGCAGCGTTGAATTAGGGACACCAGCTTTCTTT. The V gene is TRBV29-1, the J gene TRBJ1-1; maybe TRBD1 (6 bases). V lost 2 bases and J 10 bases, leaving 11 bases between the germline ends. This CDR3 comprises 11 residues. Germline V gene sequence: CDR1 SQVTM, CDR2 ANQGSEA.

The table lists this clone with a few counts. This chain uses TRBV6-5 with TRBJ2-2; D ambiguous. Trimming left V 6 bases short and J 4 bases short, with 3 bases between. Germline CDR1 MNHEY, CDR2 SVGAGI. The CDR3 sequence is 11 residues long. CDR3 bases: TGTGCCAGCAGCCGCACCGGGGAGCTGTTTTTT. This encodes CASSRTGELFF.

The chain combines TRBV30 with TRBJ2-3; weak D call: TRBD2 (6 bases). Germline V gene lookup returns CDR1 GTSNPN and CDR2 SVGIG (reference sequence). Trimming took 5 bases from V and 9 from J, leaving 15 bases between them. This CDR3 comprises 12 residues. In DNA form, the CDR3 reads TGTGCCTGGGGGCGCGGGGAGAGCACGCAGTATTTT. Translation: CAWGRGESTQYF.

This chain links TRBV6-5 with TRBJ1-1, with D perhaps matching TRBD1 (6 bases). V lost 0 bases and J 5 bases, leaving 10 bases between the germline ends. The germline V gene has CDR1 MNHEY and CDR2 SVGAGI. The CDR3 totals 14 residues. This CDR3 reads CASSYSNRETEAFF. In nucleotides, the CDR3 is TGTGCCAGCAGTTACTCGAACAGGGAAACTGAAGCTTTCTTT.

The chain couples TRBV30 to TRBJ1-4, with D hard to call. V shed 4 bases and J shed 8 bases, with 14 bases lying between them. Germline V gene lookup returns CDR1 GTSNPN and CDR2 SVGIG (reference sequence). This CDR3 spans 13 amino acids. The CDR3 sequence: CAWNRIVEEKLFF. The DNA for the CDR3 is TGTGCCTGGAATCGGATTGTGGAGGAAAAACTGTTTTTT.

The CDR3 coding sequence is TGTGCCAGCAGTTACCAGGGGGGATCCTACGAGCAGTACTTC. Translating it yields CASSYQGGSYEQYF. V and J are TRBV6-5 and TRBJ2-7; D is possibly TRBD1 (7 bases). The CDR3 is made up of 14 amino acids. Between the trimmed V and J ends, which lost 2 bases and 1 base, there was a span of 9 bases. CDR1 is MNHEY, CDR2 SVGAGI, per germline.

The V and J genes are TRBV6-1 and TRBJ1-2; D remains ambiguous. V lost 4 bases and J 2 bases, leaving 8 bases between the germline ends. This CDR3 comprises 13 residues. The germline V gene encodes CDR1 MNHNS and CDR2 SASEGT. CDR3 sequence reads: CASSVKENYGYTF. In nucleotides, the CDR3 is TGTGCCAGCAGTGTCAAGGAGAACTATGGCTACACCTTC.

This clone was observed a single time. The chain is built from TRBV30 and TRBJ2-3; D is possibly TRBD1 (6 bases). CDR1 GTSNPN and CDR2 SVGIG come from the germline V gene (reference sequence). The CDR3 extends over 10 amino acids. Trimming stripped 5 bases from V and 10 bases from J, with 10 bases between. Written as DNA, the CDR3 is TGTGCCTGGCAGGGGAAAGCGCAGTATTTT. This codes for CAWQGKAQYF. Based on the CDR3 plus reference TRBV30 and TRBJ2-3, the full variable domain is SQTIHQWPATLVQPVGSPLSLECTVEGTSNPNLYWYRQAAGRGLQLLFYSVGIGQISSEVPQNLSASRPQDRQFILSSKKLLLSDSGFYLCAWQGKAQYFGPGTRLTVL.

The rearrangement joins TRBV20-1 to TRBJ2-3; D not resolved. In germline, CDR1 is DFQATT, CDR2 SNEGSKA (reference sequence). V was pared by 6 bases and J by 4 bases, with 8 bases between. CDR3 length: 11 residues. The CDR3, as DNA: TGCAGTGCCCCCTTCGCAGATACGCAGTATTTT. Protein sequence: CSAPFADTQYF.

The chain couples TRBV11-2 to TRBJ2-7, with 11 bases lining up with TRBD2. Germline loops: CDR1 SGHAT, CDR2 FQNNGV. The V and J ends lost 3 bases and 2 bases, in that order; junction bases with no gene match: 3. The CDR3 contains 15 residues. CDR3 residues: CASSFGTSGTYEQYF. In DNA, the CDR3 is TGTGCCAGCAGCTTTGGGACTAGCGGAACCTACGAGCAGTACTTC.

This clone appeared once. The rearrangement uses TRBV21-1 and TRBJ1-1; TRBD1 is the table's D call and was not checked against the DNA. TRBV21-1 is labeled a pseudogene. The length of the CDR3 is 16 residues. Here the CDR3 DNA reads TGTGCCAGCAGCACCCGGGTGACAGGTCCTAACACTGAAGCTTTCTTT. Protein sequence: CASSTRVTGPNTEAFF.

This clone was seen more than once but under ten times. This chain uses TRBV6-1 with TRBJ1-2; TRBD1 agrees at 7 bases. The V gene's germline CDR1 is MNHNS and CDR2 SASEGT. Unmatched junction bases numbered 6, after V lost 3 bases and J lost 8 bases. This CDR3 comprises 13 residues. CDR3 bases: TGTGCCAGCAGTGAGGCAGGGGGAGGCGGCTACACCTTC. Its translation: CASSEAGGGGYTF.

Here the CDR3 reads CASSQDTGDAPQETQYF. CDR3 nucleotides: TGCGCCAGCAGCCAAGACACGGGGGATGCCCCCCAAGAGACCCAGTACTTC. The chain is built from TRBV4-3 and TRBJ2-5; D perhaps matches TRBD2 (6 bases). Trimming took 0 bases from V and 1 from J, leaving 15 bases between them. The V gene's germline CDR1 is LGHNA and CDR2 YSLEER. The CDR3 length is 17 residues.

The chain joins TRBV5-1 to TRBJ1-1; TRBD1 matches at 8 bases. In germline, CDR1 is SGHRS, CDR2 YFSETQ. The CDR3 consists of 14 residues. The V gene end was trimmed by 0 bases and the J gene end by 7 bases; junction bases not matched to a gene: 5. CDR3 DNA sequence: TGCGCCAGCAGCTTGGCCAGGGGACAGGTTGAAGCTTTCTTT. Protein sequence: CASSLARGQVEAFF. Drawing the rest from reference TRBV5-1 and TRBJ1-1, the complete variable domain is KAGVTQTPRYLIKTRGQQVTLSCSPISGHRSVSWYQQTPGQGLQFLFEYFSETQRNKGNFPGRFSGRQFSNSRSEMNVSTLELGDSALYLCASSLARGQVEAFFGQGTRLTVV.

The chain carries TRBV18 and TRBJ1-4, with 8 bases that match TRBD1. J lost 8 bases, V lost 6 bases, and 8 bases had no gene match. CDR1 KGHSH and CDR2 LQKENI come from the germline V gene. CDR3 length: 14 residues. CDR3: CASSSTGEWEKLFF. In DNA form, the CDR3 reads TGTGCCAGCTCGTCGACAGGGGAGTGGGAAAAACTGTTTTTT.

This clone was detected once. V and J are TRBV2 and TRBJ1-1; 8 bases map to TRBD1. Looked up from germline, CDR1 is SNHLY and CDR2 is FYNNEI. V was pared by 7 bases and J by 6 bases, with 13 bases of the junction left unmatched. The CDR3 extends over 15 amino acids. The CDR3, as DNA: TGTGCCAGCACTCGAGAGACAGGGGATGGGGCTGAAGCTTTCTTT. The encoded protein is CASTRETGDGAEAFF.

The chain has TRBV6-4 and TRBJ1-4; TRBD1 is a possible D gene (6 bases). Trimming removed 6 bases at V and 3 bases at J, with 14 bases between. In germline, CDR1 is MRHNA, CDR2 SNTAGT. There are 15 residues in the CDR3. In DNA, the CDR3 is TGTGCCAGCAGCCCACAGGGCATGGCTAATGAAAAACTGTTTTTT. This gives the protein CASSPQGMANEKLFF.

This clone showed up just once. V usage is TRBV19 and J usage is TRBJ1-1, with D maybe TRBD1 (6 bases). This CDR3 has 14 amino acids. Trimming stripped 5 bases from V and 5 bases from J, with 15 bases between. Germline V lookup: CDR1 LNHDA, CDR2 SQIVND (reference sequence). CDR3 in amino acids: CASSATGVGTEAFF. As DNA, the CDR3 is TGTGCCAGTAGTGCGACAGGAGTTGGGACTGAAGCTTTCTTT.

This chain connects TRBV6-6 to TRBJ2-5; TRBD2 aligns across 9 bases. CDR1 is MNHNY, CDR2 SVGAGI, per germline (reference sequence). V was clipped by 7 bases and J by 3 bases; unmatched bases: 6. This CDR3 has 14 amino acids. CDR3 sequence reads: CASINSGGKETQYF. The CDR3 nucleotides are TGTGCCAGCATCAATAGCGGGGGAAAAGAGACCCAGTACTTC.